The clone carrying this T cell receptor (beta chain) has only one observation. This record belongs to a study of OX40 agonist ivuxolimab in advanced cancers. Sequencing used immunoSEQ multiplex PCR; TCRdb keeps in-frame clones, though not all of them. This sample has under 70,000 clones, with roughly 85% found just once. Germline CDR1 is SGDLS and CDR2 is YYNGEE. V was pared by 4 bases and J by 4 bases, with 6 bases of the junction left unmatched. The CDR3 is 14 residues long. Autoimmune disease history or systemic immunosuppression led to patient exclusion. V gene TRBV9 combines with J gene TRBJ2-7; 9 bases align to TRBD1. Specimen: CD4+ or CD8+ T cells sorted from blood, collected in a trial of the OX40 agonist ivuxolimab. The sequence derives from an adult with an advanced solid tumor such as melanoma, head and neck, liver or kidney cancer. CDR3 coding DNA: TGTGCCAGCAGCATGGACAGGGGACAATACGAGCAGTACTTC. It translates to CASSMDRGQYEQYF.